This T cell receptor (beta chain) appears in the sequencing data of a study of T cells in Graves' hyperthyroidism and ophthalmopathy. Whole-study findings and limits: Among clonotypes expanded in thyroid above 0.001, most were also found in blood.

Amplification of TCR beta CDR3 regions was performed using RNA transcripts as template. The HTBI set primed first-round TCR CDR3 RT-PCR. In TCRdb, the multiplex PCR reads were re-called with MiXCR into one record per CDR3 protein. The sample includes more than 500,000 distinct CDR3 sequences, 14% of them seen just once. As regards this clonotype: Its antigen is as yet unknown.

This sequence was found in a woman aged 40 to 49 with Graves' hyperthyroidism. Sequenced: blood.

CDR3 amino acids: CASMVPSGSLNEQFF. DNA for the CDR3: TGCGCCAGCATGGTACCTAGCGGGAGCTTGAATGAGCAGTTCTTC. This chain joins TRBV10-2 and TRBJ2-1, with 10 bases lining up with TRBD2. Trimming removed 7 bases from V and 7 bases from J; junction bases left unmatched: 10. The CDR3 sequence is 15 residues long. The germline gives CDR1 WSHSY, CDR2 SAAADI.